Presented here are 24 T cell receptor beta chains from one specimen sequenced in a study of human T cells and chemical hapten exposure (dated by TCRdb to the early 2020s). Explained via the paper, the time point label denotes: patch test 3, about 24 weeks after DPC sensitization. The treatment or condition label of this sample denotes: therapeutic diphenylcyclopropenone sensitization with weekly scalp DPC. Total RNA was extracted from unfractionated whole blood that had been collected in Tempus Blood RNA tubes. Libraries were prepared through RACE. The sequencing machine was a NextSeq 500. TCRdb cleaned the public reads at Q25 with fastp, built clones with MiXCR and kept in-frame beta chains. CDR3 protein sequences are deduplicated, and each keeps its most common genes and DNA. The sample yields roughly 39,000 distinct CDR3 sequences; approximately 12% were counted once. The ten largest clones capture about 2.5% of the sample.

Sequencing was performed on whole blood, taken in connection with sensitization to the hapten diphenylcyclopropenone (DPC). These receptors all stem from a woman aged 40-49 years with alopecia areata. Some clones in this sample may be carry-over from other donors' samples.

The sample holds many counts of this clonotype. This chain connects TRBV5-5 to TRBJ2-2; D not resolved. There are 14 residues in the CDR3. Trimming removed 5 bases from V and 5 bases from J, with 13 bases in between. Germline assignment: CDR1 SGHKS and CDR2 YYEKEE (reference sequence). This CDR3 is CASSFRLATGELFF. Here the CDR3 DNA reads TGTGCCAGCAGTTTTCGTCTGGCTACCGGGGAGCTGTTTTTT.

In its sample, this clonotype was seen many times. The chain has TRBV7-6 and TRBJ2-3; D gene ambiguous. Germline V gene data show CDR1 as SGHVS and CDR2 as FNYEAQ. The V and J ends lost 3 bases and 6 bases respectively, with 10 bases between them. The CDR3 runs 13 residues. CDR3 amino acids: CASSFQTTDTQYF. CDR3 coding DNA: TGTGCCAGCAGCTTCCAGACCACCGATACGCAGTATTTT.

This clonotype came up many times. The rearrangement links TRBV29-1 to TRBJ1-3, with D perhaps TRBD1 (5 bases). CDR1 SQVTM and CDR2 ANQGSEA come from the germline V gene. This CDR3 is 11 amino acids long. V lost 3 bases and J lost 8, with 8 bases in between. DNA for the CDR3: TGCAGCGTTGACAAAGGGGACACCATATATTTT. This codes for CSVDKGDTIYF.

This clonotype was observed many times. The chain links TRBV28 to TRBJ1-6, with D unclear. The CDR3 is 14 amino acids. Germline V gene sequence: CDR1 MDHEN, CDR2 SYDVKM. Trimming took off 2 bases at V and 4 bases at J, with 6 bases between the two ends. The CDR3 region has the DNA TGTGCCAGCAGTTTAGCCAGTTATAATTCACCCCTCCACTTT. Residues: CASSLASYNSPLHF.

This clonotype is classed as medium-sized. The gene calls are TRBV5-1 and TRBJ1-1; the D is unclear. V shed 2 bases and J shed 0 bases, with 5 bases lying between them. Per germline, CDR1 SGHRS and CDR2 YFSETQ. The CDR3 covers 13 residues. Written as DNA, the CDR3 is TGCGCCAGCAGCTTAGATCTGAACACTGAAGCTTTCTTT. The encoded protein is CASSLDLNTEAFF.

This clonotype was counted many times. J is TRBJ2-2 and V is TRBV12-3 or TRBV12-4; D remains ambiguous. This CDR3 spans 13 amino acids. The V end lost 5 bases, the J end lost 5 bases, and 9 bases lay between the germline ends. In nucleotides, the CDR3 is TGTGCCAGCAGTCCCGTTCTAACCGGGGAGCTGTTTTTT. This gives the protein CASSPVLTGELFF.

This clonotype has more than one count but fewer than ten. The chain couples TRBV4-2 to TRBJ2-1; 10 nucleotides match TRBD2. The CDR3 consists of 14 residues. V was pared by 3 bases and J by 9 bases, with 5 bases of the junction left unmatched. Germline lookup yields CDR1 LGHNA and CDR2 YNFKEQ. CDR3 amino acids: CASSQGTSVFEQFF. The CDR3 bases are TGTGCCAGCAGCCAGGGGACTAGCGTTTTTGAGCAGTTCTTC.

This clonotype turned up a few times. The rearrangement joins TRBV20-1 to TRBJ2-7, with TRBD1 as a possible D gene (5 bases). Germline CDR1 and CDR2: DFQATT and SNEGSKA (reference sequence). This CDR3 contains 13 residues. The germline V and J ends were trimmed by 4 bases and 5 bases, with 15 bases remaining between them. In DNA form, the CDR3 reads TGCAGTGCTACAGGAAGTCTGGGGCACGAGCAGTACTTC. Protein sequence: CSATGSLGHEQYF.

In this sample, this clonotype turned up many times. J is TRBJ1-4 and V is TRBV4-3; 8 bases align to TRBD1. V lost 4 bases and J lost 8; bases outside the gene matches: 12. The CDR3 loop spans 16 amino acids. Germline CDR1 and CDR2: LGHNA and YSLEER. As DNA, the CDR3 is TGCGCCAGCAGCCCCGGGACAGGTATAAGTCGGGAAAAACTGTTTTTT. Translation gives CASSPGTGISREKLFF.

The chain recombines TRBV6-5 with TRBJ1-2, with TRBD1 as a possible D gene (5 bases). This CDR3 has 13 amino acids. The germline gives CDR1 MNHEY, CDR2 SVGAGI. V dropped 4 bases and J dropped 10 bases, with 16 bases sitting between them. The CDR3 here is CASSFRDASYYTF. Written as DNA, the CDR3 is TGTGCCAGCAGTTTCCGGGACGCATCCTACTACACCTTC.

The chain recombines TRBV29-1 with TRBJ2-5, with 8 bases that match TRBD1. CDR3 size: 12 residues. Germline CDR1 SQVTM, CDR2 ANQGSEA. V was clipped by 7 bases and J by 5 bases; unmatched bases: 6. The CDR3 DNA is TGCAGCGCCAAGACAGGGGCCGAGACCCAGTACTTC. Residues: CSAKTGAETQYF.

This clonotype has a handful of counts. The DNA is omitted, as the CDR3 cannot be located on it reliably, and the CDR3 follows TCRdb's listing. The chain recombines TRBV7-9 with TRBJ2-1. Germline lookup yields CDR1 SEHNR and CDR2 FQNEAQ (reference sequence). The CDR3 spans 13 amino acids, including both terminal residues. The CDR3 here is CASSFGNGNEQFF.

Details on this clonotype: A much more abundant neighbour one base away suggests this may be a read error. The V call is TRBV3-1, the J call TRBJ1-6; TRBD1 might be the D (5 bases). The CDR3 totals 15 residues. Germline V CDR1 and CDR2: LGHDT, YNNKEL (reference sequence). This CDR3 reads CASSQDWGGNSPPHF. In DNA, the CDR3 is TGTGCCAGCAGCCAAGATTGGGGGGGGAATTCACCCCCCCACTTT.

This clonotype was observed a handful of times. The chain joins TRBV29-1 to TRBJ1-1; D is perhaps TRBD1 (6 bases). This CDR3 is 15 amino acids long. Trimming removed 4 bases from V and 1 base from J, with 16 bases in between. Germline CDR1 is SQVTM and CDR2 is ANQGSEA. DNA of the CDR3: TGCAGCGTTGGAATAACCGGGACACCGAACACTGAAGCTTTCTTT. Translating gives CSVGITGTPNTEAFF. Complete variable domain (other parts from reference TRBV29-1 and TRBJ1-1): SAVISQKPSRDICQRGTSLTIQCQVDSQVTMMFWYRQQPGQSLTLIATANQGSEATYESGFVIDKFPISRPNLTFSTLTVSNMSPEDSSIYLCSVGITGTPNTEAFFGQGTRLTVV.

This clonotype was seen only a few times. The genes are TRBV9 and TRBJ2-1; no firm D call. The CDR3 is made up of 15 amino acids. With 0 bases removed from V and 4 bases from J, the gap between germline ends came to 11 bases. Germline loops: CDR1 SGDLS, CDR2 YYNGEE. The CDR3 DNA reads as TGTGCCAGCAGCGTAGGAACCACTTTATACAATGAGCAGTTCTTC. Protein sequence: CASSVGTTLYNEQFF.

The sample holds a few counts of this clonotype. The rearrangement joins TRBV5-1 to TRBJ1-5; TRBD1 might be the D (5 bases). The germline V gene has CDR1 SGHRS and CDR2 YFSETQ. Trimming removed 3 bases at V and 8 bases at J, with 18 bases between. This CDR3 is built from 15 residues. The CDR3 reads CASSSGQRVSKPQHF. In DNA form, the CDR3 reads TGCGCCAGCAGCTCGGGGCAGCGGGTGAGTAAGCCCCAGCATTTT.

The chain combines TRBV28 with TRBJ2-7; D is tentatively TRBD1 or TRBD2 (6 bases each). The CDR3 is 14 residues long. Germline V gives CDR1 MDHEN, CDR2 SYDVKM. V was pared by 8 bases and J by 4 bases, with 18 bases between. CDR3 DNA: TGTGCCAGCGGGACTCCGGCTAGGGGGTACGAGCAGTACTTC. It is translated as CASGTPARGYEQYF.

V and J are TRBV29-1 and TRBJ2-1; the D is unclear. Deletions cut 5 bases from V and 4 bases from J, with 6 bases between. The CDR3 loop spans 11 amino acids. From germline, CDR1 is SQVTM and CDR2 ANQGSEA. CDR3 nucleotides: TGCAGCGTTCAGCCATACAATGAGCAGTTCTTC. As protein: CSVQPYNEQFF.

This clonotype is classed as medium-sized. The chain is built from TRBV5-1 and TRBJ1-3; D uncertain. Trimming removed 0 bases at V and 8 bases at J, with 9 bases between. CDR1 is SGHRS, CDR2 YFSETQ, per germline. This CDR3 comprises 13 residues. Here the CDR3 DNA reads TGCGCCAGCAGCTTGGCCGGAGCGGACACCATATATTTT. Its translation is CASSLAGADTIYF.

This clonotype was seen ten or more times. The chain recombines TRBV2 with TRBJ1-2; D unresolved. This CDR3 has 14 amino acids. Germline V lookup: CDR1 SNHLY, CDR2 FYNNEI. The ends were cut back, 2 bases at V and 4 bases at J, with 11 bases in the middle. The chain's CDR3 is CASSESAGIYGYTF. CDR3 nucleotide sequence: TGTGCCAGCAGTGAAAGCGCGGGTATCTATGGCTACACCTTC.

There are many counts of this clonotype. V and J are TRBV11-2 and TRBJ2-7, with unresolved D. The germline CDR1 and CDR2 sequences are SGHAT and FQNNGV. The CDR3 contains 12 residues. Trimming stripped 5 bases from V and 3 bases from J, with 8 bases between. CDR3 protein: CASSQSYYEQYF. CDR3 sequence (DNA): TGTGCCAGCAGCCAAAGCTACTACGAGCAGTACTTC. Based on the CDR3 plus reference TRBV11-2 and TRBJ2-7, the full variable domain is EAGVAQSPRYKIIEKRQSVAFWCNPISGHATLYWYQQILGQGPKLLIQFQNNGVVDDSQLPKDRFSAERLKGVDSTLKIQPAKLEDSAVYLCASSQSYYEQYFGPGTRLTVT.

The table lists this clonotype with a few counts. For the CDR3, the DNA is TGTGCCACTACCCCGGGACACAAGACCTACGAGCAGTACTTC. Translation gives CATTPGHKTYEQYF. The chain has TRBV15 and TRBJ2-7; possibly TRBD1 for D (6 bases). This CDR3 has 14 amino acids. Per germline, CDR1 LNHNV and CDR2 YYDKDF (reference sequence). V was pared by 9 bases and J by 2 bases, with 17 bases between.

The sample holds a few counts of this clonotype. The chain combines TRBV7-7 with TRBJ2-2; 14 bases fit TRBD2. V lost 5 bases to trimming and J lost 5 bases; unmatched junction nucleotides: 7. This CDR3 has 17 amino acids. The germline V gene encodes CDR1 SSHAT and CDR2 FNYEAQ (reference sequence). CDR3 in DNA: TGTGCCAGCAGCCCCAGACTAGCGGGGGGGCCAACCGGGGAGCTGTTTTTT. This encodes CASSPRLAGGPTGELFF.

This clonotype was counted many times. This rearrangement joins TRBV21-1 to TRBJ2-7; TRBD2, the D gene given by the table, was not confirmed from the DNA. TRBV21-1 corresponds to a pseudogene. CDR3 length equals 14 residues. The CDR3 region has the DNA TGTGCCAGCAGCAGCGCGGCGATGGGAGGCGAGCAGTACTTC. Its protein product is CASSSAAMGGEQYF.